The 21 T cell receptor delta chains below were found in one sample sequenced in a study of Vδ1+ human thymocytes (dated by TCRdb to the late 2010s). No antigens are known for them. Broader findings and caveats from the paper: In contrast to oligoclonal peripheral blood repertoires, thymic TRG and TRD repertoires appeared to be highly polyclonal with Gaussian CDR3 length distributions.

Sequencing used an Illumina MiSeq. RNA extraction was performed with the RNeasy mini kit, and reverse transcription was done with Superscript III. Multiplex PCR was used to generate CDR3 amplicons, with pooled V-gene forward primers and a constant-region reverse primer carrying Illumina adaptor overhangs. With CATT, TCRdb called clones again from the public reads; duplicate DNA rows were later joined. In this sample the table shows roughly 25,000 delta-chain clones, 7.4% of which occur a single time. The top ten hold 0.8% to 1% of the sample. Source material: Vdelta1+ gamma-delta thymocytes from the thymus. The cell subset or site label of this sample denotes: FACS-sorted CD3+ TCRalphabeta- TCRVdelta1+ TCRVdelta2- thymocytes. The receptor set was obtained from a girl less than two years old who had congenital heart surgery.

This clone occurred a few times. The chain carries TRDV1 and TRDJ1; a possible D gene is TRDD2 (5 bases). The V and J ends lost 3 bases and 0 bases respectively, with 26 bases between them. CDR3 length: 20 amino acids. Germline lookup yields CDR1 TSWWSYY and CDR2 QGS. The CDR3 region is CALGDPPYLRHPCYTDKLIF. In nucleotides, the CDR3 is TGTGCTCTTGGGGATCCTCCCTACCTACGACACCCTTGTTACACCGATAAACTCATCTTT.

This clone is labeled as medium-sized. V and J are TRDV2 and TRDJ1; D gene ambiguous. The CDR3 has 16 amino acids. Trimming pared 3 bases from V and 0 bases from J, leaving 16 bases between. The germline gives CDR1 GEAIGNYY, CDR2 EKD. Here the CDR3 reads CACDPVMGPYTDKLIF. The CDR3 bases are TGTGCCTGTGACCCCGTGATGGGACCCTACACCGATAAACTCATCTTT.

The rearrangement joins TRDV1 to TRDJ1, with TRDD3 matching 13 bases. The CDR3 has 18 residues. The trim removed 2 bases at V and 8 bases at J, leaving 14 bases unmatched. Looked up from germline, CDR1 is TSWWSYY and CDR2 is QGS. The CDR3 nucleotides read TGTGCTCTTGGGGAAACACTTGATACTGGGGGATACGTGGGGAAACTCATCTTT. This gives the protein CALGETLDTGGYVGKLIF.

V gene TRDV1 combines with J gene TRDJ1; D remains ambiguous. CDR3 length equals 16 residues. Trimming removed 2 bases from V and 0 bases from J, with 13 bases in between. Germline V CDR1 and CDR2: TSWWSYY, QGS. The chain's CDR3 is CALGEGLSLYTDKLIF. The CDR3 DNA reads as TGTGCTCTTGGGGAAGGGCTGTCTCTGTACACCGATAAACTCATCTTT.

The called J gene is TRDJ1, whereas the V gene has no call; the table's D call of TRDD3 was not tested on the DNA. The CDR3 contains 18 residues. The CDR3 loop is CALGGATTTLPFTDKLIF. CDR3 bases: TGTGCTCTTGGGGGAGCCACAACAACCCTACCTTTCACCGATAAACTCATCTTT.

The chain combines TRDV1 with TRDJ1; 8 bases are shared with TRDD3. The V gene's germline CDR1 is TSWWSYY and CDR2 QGS. The J segment lost 1 base and the V segment lost 0 bases, leaving 7 bases of the junction unmatched. CDR3 length: 17 residues. As DNA, the CDR3 is TGTGCTCTTGGGGAACTGAGGGATACGCCGTTCACCGATAAACTCATCTTT. Encoded protein: CALGELRDTPFTDKLIF.

This clone turned up a few times. V is TRDV1 and J is TRDJ1, with 9 nucleotides matching TRDD3. Germline CDR1 is TSWWSYY and CDR2 is QGS. With V trimmed by 1 base and J by 4 bases, 16 bases remained unmatched. The CDR3 has 19 residues. CDR3 loop: CALGEPPLGLGDRLDKLIF. CDR3 DNA sequence: TGTGCTCTTGGGGAACCGCCCCTGGGCCTGGGGGATCGCCTCGATAAACTCATCTTT.

In this sample, this clone turned up a few times. V usage is TRDV1 and J usage is TRDJ1; TRDD3 matches at 9 bases. This CDR3 is 19 amino acids long. CDR1 is TSWWSYY, CDR2 QGS, per germline. Losses at the gene ends were 7 bases for V and 0 bases for J; bases not matched to a gene: 18. CDR3 DNA sequence: TGTGCTCTTGCCGCCCGCCTGGGGGATTGGTCGGATTACACCGATAAACTCATCTTT. This translates into CALAARLGDWSDYTDKLIF.

This chain joins TRDV1 and TRDJ1; D is perhaps TRDD2 (5 bases). The CDR3 sequence is 17 residues long. The V gene lost 0 bases and the J gene lost 9 bases, with 23 bases spanning the gap. Germline lookup yields CDR1 TSWWSYY and CDR2 QGS. CDR3 in DNA: TGTGCTCTTGGGGAACTTTATCCTCACCTCCCTTCTCTGGAACTCATCTTT. Encoded protein: CALGELYPHLPSLELIF.

The sample holds a few counts of this clone. This chain links TRDV1 with TRDJ1; the D gene is possibly TRDD2 (6 bases). CDR1 TSWWSYY and CDR2 QGS come from the germline V gene. Trimming left V 1 base short and J 0 bases short, with 36 bases between. The CDR3 runs 24 residues. CDR3 in amino acids: CALGEPISFQPTWVGKCDTDKLIF. CDR3 in DNA: TGTGCTCTTGGGGAACCCATTTCCTTCCAACCGACCTGGGTTGGCAAATGCGACACCGATAAACTCATCTTT.

This sequence joins TRDV1 and TRDJ1, with D tentatively TRDD2 (5 bases). This CDR3 contains 17 residues. Germline loops: CDR1 TSWWSYY, CDR2 QGS. Trimming cost V 4 bases and J 0 bases, with 18 bases left between them. CDR3: CALGGQPPRLYTDKLIF. The CDR3 bases are TGTGCTCTTGGGGGCCAGCCTCCTAGATTGTACACCGATAAACTCATCTTT.

This clone has just a few counts. The genes are TRDV1 and TRDJ1; D uncertain. This CDR3 has 15 residues. V lost 2 bases and J lost 0, with 10 bases in between. Germline lookup yields CDR1 TSWWSYY and CDR2 QGS. The CDR3 spells CALGEIMVHTDKLIF. As DNA, the CDR3 is TGTGCTCTTGGGGAAATTATGGTGCACACCGATAAACTCATCTTT.

This clone has just a few counts. The chain combines TRDV1 with TRDJ1; D not certain. This CDR3 contains 20 residues. CDR1 is TSWWSYY, CDR2 QGS, per germline. V gave up 0 bases and J gave up 0 bases, with 23 bases separating them. The CDR3 loop reads CALGELKKRQNPTYTDKLIF. In DNA, the CDR3 is TGTGCTCTTGGGGAACTAAAAAAGAGGCAAAACCCAACCTACACCGATAAACTCATCTTT.

This chain joins TRDV1 and TRDJ1; D not resolved. The CDR3 totals 15 residues. V was pared by 0 bases and J by 4 bases, with 12 bases between. CDR1 TSWWSYY and CDR2 QGS come from the germline V gene. For the CDR3, the DNA is TGTGCTCTTGGGGAACTACGTGCGCGCCTCGATAAACTCATCTTT. It specifies CALGELRARLDKLIF.

This clone has more than one count but fewer than ten. The chain couples TRDV1 to TRDJ1; TRDD3 aligns across 9 bases. The CDR3 is made up of 22 amino acids. The ends lost 4 bases at V and 0 bases at J; junction bases unmatched: 24. Per the germline V gene, CDR1 is TSWWSYY and CDR2 is QGS. CDR3 sequence (DNA): TGTGCTCTTGGGGGATTCCGATCCTACTCTGGGGGATCTAGAAGGTACACCGATAAACTCATCTTT. It codes for CALGGFRSYSGGSRRYTDKLIF.

This clone was seen a few times. The rearrangement uses TRDV1 and TRDJ1; D not certain. CDR1 TSWWSYY and CDR2 QGS come from the germline V gene. The CDR3 sequence is 12 residues long. V lost 7 bases and J 2 bases, leaving 8 bases between the germline ends. The CDR3 DNA reads TGTGCTCTTGAGTGTCCTACCGATAAACTCATCTTT. Its translation is CALECPTDKLIF.

The sample holds a few counts of this clone. This rearrangement joins TRDV1 to TRDJ1, with 8 nucleotides matching TRDD3. The CDR3 consists of 18 residues. V trimming: 0 bases; J trimming: 0 bases; junction bases outside the gene matches: 9. Germline values: CDR1 TSWWSYY, CDR2 QGS. DNA of the CDR3: TGTGCTCTTGGGGAACTAACCTCTGGGGGACCTTACACCGATAAACTCATCTTT. Translated: CALGELTSGGPYTDKLIF.

The table lists this clone with a few counts. The chain is built from TRDV1 and TRDJ1; TRDD3 aligns across 11 bases. This CDR3 has 18 residues. The germline CDR1 and CDR2 sequences are TSWWSYY and QGS. J lost 7 bases, V lost 5 bases, and 18 bases had no gene match. CDR3 protein: CALGKPQGSWGILGKLIF. The DNA for the CDR3 is TGTGCTCTTGGGAAACCCCAGGGGTCCTGGGGGATACTTGGTAAACTCATCTTT.

By its share, this clone is medium-sized. The genes are TRDV2 and TRDJ2; TRDD3 aligns across 13 bases. The CDR3 sequence is 21 residues long. V was clipped by 1 base and J by 0 bases; unmatched bases: 13. The germline CDR1 and CDR2 sequences are GEAIGNYY and EKD. The CDR3 DNA is TGTGCCTGTGACACTTATACTGGGGGATACGCCCCCACGACTTTGACAGCACAACTCTTCTTT. Its protein product is CACDTYTGGYAPTTLTAQLFF.

This clone occurred a few times. The J gene is TRDJ1, the V gene TRDV1, with TRDD3 matching over 7 bases. Germline CDR1 TSWWSYY, CDR2 QGS. V was pared by 0 bases and J by 0 bases, with 10 bases of the junction left unmatched. The CDR3 length is 18 residues. The CDR3, as DNA: TGTGCTCTTGGGGAACTGGGGATGGGGGAACCTTACACCGATAAACTCATCTTT. Amino acids: CALGELGMGEPYTDKLIF.

The rearrangement links TRDV1 to TRDJ1, with TRDD3 matching 10 bases. The ends lost 0 bases at V and 2 bases at J; junction bases unmatched: 18. CDR1 and CDR2 from the germline V gene are TSWWSYY and QGS. The CDR3 is 21 amino acids. This chain's CDR3 is CALGELVTYHLLGDLTDKLIF. DNA for the CDR3: TGTGCTCTTGGGGAACTAGTTACCTACCATTTACTGGGGGATCTTACCGATAAACTCATCTTT.